A single sample gave rise to the 28 T cell receptor beta chains below, sequenced in a study of blood T cell repertoires in COVID-19 (TCRdb year 2020). Libraries were built with the immunoSEQ multiplex PCR assay. This is the immuneACCESS table as TCRdb keeps it, with only in-frame sequences that have V and J called. A part of the clones is gone; compared with another copy, unresolved V genes explain less than half, and the rest is unexplained. Recorded for this sample are 200,000 to 250,000 clones; under 85% of them occurred a single time. About 8.3% of the sample is held by the ten biggest clonotypes. The specimen was peripheral blood. Receptors originate from an elderly woman with COVID-19, enrolled during active disease.

V usage is TRBV2 and J usage is TRBJ1-4; D is uncertain. Deletions cut 4 bases from V and 0 bases from J, with 12 bases between. The CDR3 is made up of 16 amino acids. Looked up from germline, CDR1 is SNHLY and CDR2 is FYNNEI. The CDR3 region has the DNA TGTGCCAGCAGTGTCCCGAAGATAGCAACTAATGAAAAACTGTTTTTT. Amino acid sequence: CASSVPKIATNEKLFF. Using reference TRBV2 and TRBJ1-4 for the parts outside the CDR3, the full variable domain is EPEVTQTPSHQVTQMGQEVILRCVPISNHLYFYWYRQILGQKVEFLVSFYNNEISEKSEIFDDQFSVERPDGSNFTLKIRSTKLEDSAMYFCASSVPKIATNEKLFFGSGTQLSVL.

The rearrangement joins TRBV2 to TRBJ1-5; no clear D. This CDR3 region has 13 residues. CDR1 is SNHLY, CDR2 FYNNEI, per germline. V gave up 1 base and J gave up 6 bases, with 7 bases separating them. Here the CDR3 reads CASSEETGQPQHF. The CDR3, as DNA: TGTGCCAGCAGTGAAGAGACGGGTCAGCCCCAGCATTTT.

The rearrangement joins TRBV29-1 to TRBJ2-5; 7 positions agree with TRBD1. The CDR3 has 12 amino acids. The germline V gene has CDR1 SQVTM and CDR2 ANQGSEA. The ends lost 5 bases at V and 5 bases at J; junction bases unmatched: 5. The CDR3 sequence: CSVHRGMETQYF. The CDR3 DNA reads as TGCAGCGTTCACAGGGGAATGGAGACCCAGTACTTC.

The V call is TRBV28, the J call TRBJ1-2, with 9 bases matching TRBD1. J lost 7 bases, V lost 9 bases, and 12 bases had no gene match. The CDR3 has 14 residues. Per germline, CDR1 MDHEN and CDR2 SYDVKM. CDR3 residues: CASLSGTGSFGYTF. The CDR3 DNA is TGTGCCAGTTTATCCGGGACAGGGTCGTTTGGCTACACCTTC.

For the CDR3, the DNA is TGTGCCAGCAGTTTTACTAGCGGGGTTTACAATGAGCAGTTCTTC. Its translation is CASSFTSGVYNEQFF. The genes are TRBV6-6 and TRBJ2-1, with TRBD2 identical over 10 bases. Germline lookup yields CDR1 MNHNY and CDR2 SVGAGI (reference sequence). The trim removed 4 bases at V and 4 bases at J, leaving 4 bases unmatched. The CDR3 length is 15 residues.

This rearrangement joins TRBV27 to TRBJ2-5, with 13 bases matching TRBD2. Germline values: CDR1 MNHEY, CDR2 SMNVEV (reference sequence). Trimming at V came to 4 bases and at J to 2 bases, leaving 1 base not matched to a gene. The CDR3 contains 15 residues. CDR3 sequence reads: CASSWGLAGQETQYF. The CDR3 DNA sequence: TGTGCCAGCAGTTGGGGACTAGCGGGGCAAGAGACCCAGTACTTC.

The CDR3, as DNA: TGTGCCAGCAGCCCTTCCTGGGCAGGGGAGGGGGAGCAGTACTTC. As protein: CASSPSWAGEGEQYF. The rearrangement links TRBV9 to TRBJ2-7, with D tentatively TRBD2 (7 bases). Germline lookup yields CDR1 SGDLS and CDR2 YYNGEE. V was pared by 4 bases and J by 7 bases, with 21 bases between. This CDR3 has 15 amino acids.

The genes are TRBV11-3 and TRBJ2-5; 16 bases are shared with TRBD2. Germline-derived CDR1 and CDR2 are SGHNT and YENEEA. The CDR3 contains 17 residues. The ends lost 5 bases at V and 2 bases at J; junction bases unmatched: 5. CDR3 nucleotides: TGTGCCAGCAGCCGTGGGACTAGCGGGAGGGGGCAAGAGACCCAGTACTTC. It encodes CASSRGTSGRGQETQYF.

The chain uses TRBV3-1 (or the pseudogene TRBV3-2) and TRBJ2-7; TRBD2 is a possible D gene (5 bases). V lost 6 bases, J lost 12 bases, and 18 bases lay in between. Germline V gene sequence: CDR1 LGHDT, CDR2 YNNKEL (reference sequence). This CDR3 has 12 residues. The CDR3 sequence is CASSLEGRGRYF. In nucleotides, the CDR3 is TGTGCCAGCAGTCTTGAGGGCCGTGGACGGTACTTC.

The chain uses TRBV2 and TRBJ1-4; D ambiguous. The CDR3 length is 13 residues. Trimming removed 6 bases from V and 2 bases from J, with 7 bases in between. Germline lookup yields CDR1 SNHLY and CDR2 FYNNEI. The DNA for the CDR3 is TGTGCCAGCAGCGCGAGGACTAATGAAAAACTGTTTTTT. It is translated as CASSARTNEKLFF.

This sequence joins TRBV28 and TRBJ2-2; 8 bases are shared with TRBD2. The V and J ends lost 5 bases and 7 bases, in that order; junction bases with no gene match: 6. CDR1 is MDHEN and CDR2 is SYDVKM in the germline V gene. The CDR3 contains 14 residues. CDR3 amino acids: CASSLSGRIGELFF. The CDR3 region has the DNA TGTGCCAGCAGTCTCAGCGGGAGAATCGGGGAGCTGTTTTTT.

V usage is TRBV3-1 (or the pseudogene TRBV3-2) and J usage is TRBJ1-6; D uncertain. V shed 0 bases and J shed 7 bases, with 7 bases lying between them. The CDR3 consists of 14 residues. The germline gives CDR1 LGHDT, CDR2 YNNKEL (reference sequence). This CDR3 is CASSQEFSNSPLHF. CDR3 bases: TGTGCCAGCAGCCAAGAGTTTTCGAATTCACCCCTCCACTTT.

The J gene is TRBJ2-2, the V gene TRBV3-1 (or the pseudogene TRBV3-2); possible D gene TRBD1, 7 bases. This CDR3 has 12 amino acids. From germline, CDR1 is LGHDT and CDR2 YNNKEL (reference sequence). With 8 bases removed from V and 4 bases from J, the gap between germline ends came to 8 bases. The CDR3 loop reads CASQGGTGELFF. The CDR3, as DNA: TGTGCCAGCCAGGGGGGCACCGGGGAGCTGTTTTTT.

This rearrangement joins TRBV11-2 to TRBJ2-7, with 11 bases matching TRBD2. V lost 8 bases and J lost 7; bases outside the gene matches: 10. CDR3 length equals 14 residues. Germline V gives CDR1 SGHAT, CDR2 FQNNGV. CDR3 bases: TGTGCCAGCTCCATAGCGGGAGGGCCTGGGGAGCAGTACTTC. Residues: CASSIAGGPGEQYF.

This clone was counted once. This chain connects TRBV3-1 (or the pseudogene TRBV3-2) to TRBJ1-4; 7 bases are shared with TRBD1. Germline-derived CDR1 and CDR2 are LGHDT and YNNKEL (reference sequence). The V gene end was trimmed by 4 bases and the J gene end by 3 bases; junction bases not matched to a gene: 5. The CDR3 is made up of 15 amino acids. CDR3 nucleotide sequence: TGTGCCAGCAGCCTGAATCAGGGGGCTAATGAAAAACTGTTTTTT. This sequence encodes CASSLNQGANEKLFF.

The rearrangement links TRBV5-1 to TRBJ2-1; 12 bases agree with TRBD2. This CDR3 is 16 amino acids long. The V segment lost 3 bases and the J segment 7 bases; nucleotides outside the gene matches: 8. CDR1 SGHRS and CDR2 YFSETQ come from the germline V gene. The CDR3 reads CASSSRLAGVRNEQFF. The CDR3 nucleotides are TGCGCCAGCAGCTCGCGACTAGCGGGAGTACGGAATGAGCAGTTCTTC.

CDR3: CASSLTGTSVGEQFF. The CDR3 DNA sequence: TGTGCCAGCAGCCTAACCGGGACTAGCGTAGGTGAGCAGTTCTTC. The chain uses TRBV11-3 and TRBJ2-1; 10 positions agree with TRBD2. The CDR3 has 15 residues. In germline, CDR1 is SGHNT, CDR2 YENEEA. V gave up 5 bases and J gave up 9 bases; unmatched junction bases: 10.

CDR3 sequence reads: CASSSWSDEKLFF. The CDR3 DNA is TGTGCCAGCAGTTCTTGGTCGGATGAAAAACTGTTTTTT. The chain joins TRBV6-5 to TRBJ1-4, with unresolved D. This CDR3 spans 13 amino acids. CDR1 is MNHEY and CDR2 is SVGAGI in the germline V gene. With 4 bases removed from V and 6 bases from J, the gap between germline ends came to 9 bases.

This rearrangement joins TRBV5-1 to TRBJ2-2; no definite D call. The V end lost 4 bases, the J end lost 0 bases, and 10 bases lay between the germline ends. The CDR3 has 15 amino acids. The germline V gene has CDR1 SGHRS and CDR2 YFSETQ. The CDR3 nucleotides are TGCGCCAGCAGCGTCGACACCACGAACACCGGGGAGCTGTTTTTT. Protein: CASSVDTTNTGELFF.

Points on this clone: Other nucleotide sequences in the sample specify the same CDR3. The rearrangement uses TRBV11-2 and TRBJ1-5; no clear D. The CDR3 extends over 13 amino acids. The V end lost 0 bases, the J end lost 4 bases, and 4 bases lay between the germline ends. Germline V CDR1 and CDR2: SGHAT, FQNNGV. The DNA of the CDR3 is TGTGCCAGCAGCTTAGATAGAAATCAGCCCCAGCATTTT. Protein product: CASSLDRNQPQHF. Full variable domain (rest looked up from reference TRBV11-2 and TRBJ1-5): EAGVAQSPRYKIIEKRQSVAFWCNPISGHATLYWYQQILGQGPKLLIQFQNNGVVDDSQLPKDRFSAERLKGVDSTLKIQPAKLEDSAVYLCASSLDRNQPQHFGDGTRLSIL.

This clone was counted only a few times. The rearrangement links TRBV5-1 to TRBJ1-6; TRBD1 matches at 8 bases. This CDR3 region has 15 residues. CDR1 is SGHRS, CDR2 YFSETQ, per germline. V gave up 2 bases and J gave up 6 bases; unmatched junction bases: 4. In nucleotides, the CDR3 is TGCGCCAGCAGCTTCCAGGGGGCCCTTAATTCACCCCTCCACTTT. This translates into CASSFQGALNSPLHF.

The chain has TRBV7-2 and TRBJ2-1, with a weak D call TRBD2 (5 bases). The V gene's germline CDR1 is SGHTA and CDR2 FQGNSA. The V end lost 2 bases, the J end lost 3 bases, and 14 bases lay between the germline ends. There are 16 residues in the CDR3. In DNA, the CDR3 is TGTGCCAGCAGCTTACCTCTGGGGAGCTTCTACAATGAGCAGTTCTTC. This translates into CASSLPLGSFYNEQFF.

The chain couples TRBV29-1 to TRBJ1-1; no definite D call. Trimming removed 3 bases at V and 4 bases at J, with 15 bases between. The CDR3 loop spans 14 amino acids. CDR1 SQVTM and CDR2 ANQGSEA come from the germline V gene. CDR3 nucleotides: TGCAGCGTTGAGGCCATCCGAGGGAGCACTGAAGCTTTCTTT. Its protein is CSVEAIRGSTEAFF. Supplemented by reference TRBV29-1 and TRBJ1-1, the full variable domain reads SAVISQKPSRDICQRGTSLTIQCQVDSQVTMMFWYRQQPGQSLTLIATANQGSEATYESGFVIDKFPISRPNLTFSTLTVSNMSPEDSSIYLCSVEAIRGSTEAFFGQGTRLTVV.

The rearrangement links TRBV9 to TRBJ1-5; tentative D call: TRBD1 (5 bases). CDR3 size: 15 residues. Germline V CDR1 and CDR2: SGDLS, YYNGEE. The V end was cut by 0 bases, the J end by 5 bases, with 12 bases between. The CDR3: CASSVEAGIDQPQHF. In DNA form, the CDR3 reads TGTGCCAGCAGCGTAGAAGCAGGGATAGATCAGCCCCAGCATTTT. Combining the CDR3 with reference TRBV9 and TRBJ1-5 gives the whole variable domain DSGVTQTPKHLITATGQRVTLRCSPRSGDLSVYWYQQSLDQGLQFLIQYYNGEERAKGNILERFSAQQFPDLHSELNLSSLELGDSALYFCASSVEAGIDQPQHFGDGTRLSIL.

Details on this clone: This sample also contains other DNA sequences that code for the same CDR3. The CDR3: CASSLRTAQETQYF. In DNA form, the CDR3 reads TGTGCCAGCAGCCTTCGGACAGCTCAAGAGACCCAGTACTTC. V is TRBV3-1 (or the pseudogene TRBV3-2) and J is TRBJ2-5; possible D gene TRBD1, 6 bases. Trimming removed 4 bases at V and 2 bases at J, with 11 bases between. Germline values: CDR1 LGHDT, CDR2 YNNKEL (reference sequence). The CDR3 runs 14 residues.

V usage is TRBV2 and J usage is TRBJ2-5, with TRBD2 as a possible D gene (6 bases). Looked up from germline, CDR1 is SNHLY and CDR2 is FYNNEI. The V end was cut by 6 bases, the J end by 3 bases, with 17 bases between. The CDR3 length is 15 residues. The CDR3 is CASRHGGRVKETQYF. CDR3 DNA: TGTGCCAGCAGGCACGGAGGGCGGGTGAAAGAGACCCAGTACTTC.

The CDR3 loop is CATTGTSSGANVLTF. In DNA form, the CDR3 reads TGTGCCACGACAGGGACGTCCTCTGGGGCCAACGTCCTGACTTTC. V and J are TRBV19 and TRBJ2-6, with 7 bases matching TRBD1. V shed 10 bases, J shed 0 bases, and the junction held 6 bases outside the gene matches. The germline V gene has CDR1 LNHDA and CDR2 SQIVND (reference sequence). The CDR3 runs 15 residues.

This clone showed up just once. V is TRBV5-1 and J is TRBJ1-1, with a possible D match to TRBD1 (5 bases). CDR3 length: 14 residues. Trimming removed 9 bases at V and 4 bases at J, with 19 bases between. Germline assignment: CDR1 SGHRS and CDR2 YFSETQ. The CDR3 is CATRVGSGATEAFF. Written as DNA, the CDR3 is TGCGCCACCAGGGTAGGGAGTGGTGCCACTGAAGCTTTCTTT.